Listed below are T cell receptor beta chains from one sample, sequenced in a study of monozygotic twins with cystic fibrosis. Libraries were prepared by immunoSEQ multiplex PCR; TCRdb keeps only in-frame clonotypes and omits some of them. The table records around 9,500 clones, 98% to 99% of them present only once. Specimen: blood. All receptors derive from a girl between 2 and 10 years old with cystic fibrosis. The CDR3 runs from the conserved cysteine through the conserved F or W. The D gene is left open where the match is weak. Clone size appears in some rows only: once, few, many, or a class for an expanded clone.

abundance: NA; j_gene: TRBJ1-2; v_gene: TRBV25-1; d_gene: TRBD1; CDR3nt: TGTGCCAGCAGTGAATCCGGACAGGGTGTTGGTGGCTACACCTTC; CDR3aa: CASSESGQGVGGYTF
abundance: NA; j_gene: TRBJ1-1; v_gene: TRBV5-4; d_gene: NA; CDR3nt: TGTGCCAGCAGCTTGGGTGGGCGGCTTTCCAGCACTGAAGCTTTCTTT; CDR3aa: CASSLGGRLSSTEAFF
abundance: NA; j_gene: TRBJ2-1; v_gene: TRBV27; d_gene: NA; CDR3nt: TGTGCCAGCAGTCTCCCTTCCTACAATGAGCAGTTCTTC; CDR3aa: CASSLPSYNEQFF
abundance: NA; j_gene: TRBJ1-2; v_gene: TRBV10-1; d_gene: TRBD1; CDR3nt: TGCGCCAGCAGTGAGTTAAAAGGACAGGGTAGGAACTATGGCTACACCTTC; CDR3aa: CASSELKGQGRNYGYTF
abundance: NA; j_gene: TRBJ2-1; v_gene: TRBV6-5; d_gene: TRBD2; CDR3nt: TGTGCCAGCAGTTCCTCACTAGCGGGAGTCAACAATGAGCAGTTCTTC; CDR3aa: CASSSSLAGVNNEQFF
abundance: NA; j_gene: TRBJ1-5; v_gene: TRBV9; d_gene: TRBD1; CDR3nt: TGTGCCAGCAGCGACACAGGGGGCGCGGGTCAGCCCCAGCATTTT; CDR3aa: CASSDTGGAGQPQHF
abundance: NA; j_gene: TRBJ1-1; v_gene: TRBV29-1; d_gene: NA; CDR3nt: TGCAGCGTTGAGATGGAAACTCGGGCGGCTGAAGCTTTCTTT; CDR3aa: CSVEMETRAAEAFF
abundance: NA; j_gene: TRBJ1-1; v_gene: TRBV19; d_gene: NA; CDR3nt: TGTGCCAGTAGTATTAATGAGTGGGCAGGGGTGAACACTGAAGCTTTCTTT; CDR3aa: CASSINEWAGVNTEAFF
abundance: NA; j_gene: TRBJ2-2; v_gene: TRBV7-9; d_gene: TRBD1; CDR3nt: TGTGCCAGCAGCTCCGGGACAGCGAACACCGGGGAGCTGTTTTTT; CDR3aa: CASSSGTANTGELFF
abundance: NA; j_gene: TRBJ2-2; v_gene: TRBV12-5; d_gene: NA; CDR3nt: TGTGCTAGTGGTACAACAGGGAAAAGCCCCGGGGAGCTGTTTTTT; CDR3aa: CASGTTGKSPGELFF
abundance: NA; j_gene: TRBJ2-1; v_gene: TRBV29-1; d_gene: TRBD2; CDR3nt: TGCAGCGTTAACGTGGGACTAGCGGGAGGCGGTGAGCAGTTCTTC; CDR3aa: CSVNVGLAGGGEQFF
abundance: NA; j_gene: TRBJ2-7; v_gene: TRBV9; d_gene: TRBD1; CDR3nt: TGTGCCAGCACAGCCACAGGACAGGGGAACAACGAGCAGTACTTC; CDR3aa: CASTATGQGNNEQYF
abundance: NA; j_gene: TRBJ1-2; v_gene: TRBV23-1; d_gene: TRBD1; CDR3nt: TGCGCCAGCAGTCAACCGCTTCCGGGACAGGGGGAGAGGCCCAATGGCTACACCTTC; CDR3aa: CASSQPLPGQGERPNGYTF
abundance: NA; j_gene: TRBJ1-1; v_gene: TRBV29-1; d_gene: NA; CDR3nt: TGCAGCGTTACAGGATCGCACACTGAAGCTTTCTTT; CDR3aa: CSVTGSHTEAFF
abundance: NA; j_gene: TRBJ1-2; v_gene: TRBV7-2; d_gene: NA; CDR3nt: TGTGCCAGCAGCTTAGACGGGGGCCCTGGTATTTATGGCTACACCTTC; CDR3aa: CASSLDGGPGIYGYTF
abundance: once; j_gene: TRBJ2-2; v_gene: TRBV29-1; d_gene: TRBD1; CDR3nt: TGCAGCGTTGAGGACAGGAGGAACACCGGGGAGCTGTTTTTT; CDR3aa: CSVEDRRNTGELFF
abundance: once; j_gene: TRBJ1-1; v_gene: TRBV4-2; d_gene: NA; CDR3nt: TGTGCCAGCAGCCAACAGCTAAGTGGCCAGAGTGAAGCTTTCTTT; CDR3aa: CASSQQLSGQSEAFF
abundance: NA; j_gene: TRBJ2-2; v_gene: TRBV7-6; d_gene: TRBD1; CDR3nt: TGTGCCAGCAGCTTACAGGGGGCTTTGACCGGGGAGCTGTTTTTT; CDR3aa: CASSLQGALTGELFF
abundance: NA; j_gene: TRBJ1-5; v_gene: TRBV27; d_gene: TRBD1; CDR3nt: TGTGCCAGCAGTTTATATGGACAGGTCAATCAGCCCCAGCATTTT; CDR3aa: CASSLYGQVNQPQHF
abundance: NA; j_gene: TRBJ2-1; v_gene: TRBV5-1; d_gene: TRBD2; CDR3nt: TGCGCCAGCAGCTTTAGCGGGAGTACAACCCACAATGAGCAGTTCTTC; CDR3aa: CASSFSGSTTHNEQFF
abundance: NA; j_gene: TRBJ2-6; v_gene: TRBV27; d_gene: NA; CDR3nt: TGTGCCAGCAGTTTATCATCTGGGGCCAACGTCCTGACTTTC; CDR3aa: CASSLSSGANVLTF
abundance: NA; j_gene: TRBJ2-2; v_gene: TRBV19; d_gene: NA; CDR3nt: TGTGCCAGTAGTGTGGTAAATAGTGGCACCGGGGAGCTGTTTTTT; CDR3aa: CASSVVNSGTGELFF
abundance: NA; j_gene: TRBJ1-1; v_gene: TRBV2; d_gene: NA; CDR3nt: TGTGCCAGCGAACAGAGTCCGAACACTGAAGCTTTCTTT; CDR3aa: CASEQSPNTEAFF
abundance: NA; j_gene: TRBJ2-1; v_gene: TRBV5-8; d_gene: TRBD1; CDR3nt: TGTGCCAGCAGCGCGTTATTGGACAGGAGCTCCTACAATGAGCAGTTCTTC; CDR3aa: CASSALLDRSSYNEQFF
abundance: NA; j_gene: TRBJ2-1; v_gene: TRBV29-1; d_gene: TRBD2; CDR3nt: TGCAGCGTGGGACTAGCGGTCTACAATGAGCAGTTCTTC; CDR3aa: CSVGLAVYNEQFF
abundance: NA; j_gene: TRBJ2-2; v_gene: TRBV6-4; d_gene: TRBD2; CDR3nt: TGTGCCAGCAGTGCCTTTTCCAGGGGACTAGCGGACACCGGGGAGCTGTTTTTT; CDR3aa: CASSAFSRGLADTGELFF
abundance: NA; j_gene: TRBJ2-7; v_gene: TRBV7-8; d_gene: TRBD2; CDR3nt: TGTGCCAGCAGCTCCCAGTCCGTACTAGCGGGAGGGCCGGAGCAGTACTTC; CDR3aa: CASSSQSVLAGGPEQYF
abundance: NA; j_gene: TRBJ1-5; v_gene: TRBV7-6; d_gene: NA; CDR3nt: TGTGCCAGCAGCTTACAGAGATATAGCAATCAGCCCCAGCATTTT; CDR3aa: CASSLQRYSNQPQHF
abundance: NA; j_gene: TRBJ1-1; v_gene: TRBV19; d_gene: NA; CDR3nt: TGTGCCAGTAGTATACAGGCCGCCTGGAACACTGAAGCTTTCTTT; CDR3aa: CASSIQAAWNTEAFF
abundance: NA; j_gene: TRBJ2-1; v_gene: TRBV7-9; d_gene: NA; CDR3nt: TGTGCCAGCAGCCCCTCCCCACGCAGGAGCCTCTACAATGAGCAGTTCTTC; CDR3aa: CASSPSPRRSLYNEQFF
abundance: NA; j_gene: TRBJ2-1; v_gene: TRBV7-9; d_gene: NA; CDR3nt: TGTGCCAGCAGCTTAGCTGGTAGACGGGGATACAATGAGCAGTTCTTC; CDR3aa: CASSLAGRRGYNEQFF
abundance: NA; j_gene: TRBJ1-1; v_gene: TRBV2; d_gene: NA; CDR3nt: TGTGCCAGCAGTGAAGCTAGGGACACTGAAGCTTTCTTT; CDR3aa: CASSEARDTEAFF
abundance: NA; j_gene: TRBJ2-7; v_gene: TRBV5-6; d_gene: TRBD1; CDR3nt: TGTGCCAGCAGCTCATCGGACAGGAGAATCTACGAGCAGTACTTC; CDR3aa: CASSSSDRRIYEQYF
abundance: NA; j_gene: TRBJ2-3; v_gene: TRBV6-1; d_gene: NA; CDR3nt: TGTGCCACTTACTATAGTTACAGCACAGATACGCAGTATTTT; CDR3aa: CATYYSYSTDTQYF
abundance: NA; j_gene: TRBJ1-3; v_gene: TRBV6-5; d_gene: NA; CDR3nt: TGTGCCAGCAGTTCCCCCGGGCTCTCTGGAAACACCATATATTTT; CDR3aa: CASSSPGLSGNTIYF
abundance: NA; j_gene: TRBJ1-1; v_gene: TRBV7-9; d_gene: NA; CDR3nt: TGTGCCAGCAGCCCCCATAACTCAGGGAACACTGAAGCTTTCTTT; CDR3aa: CASSPHNSGNTEAFF
abundance: NA; j_gene: TRBJ1-1; v_gene: TRBV19; d_gene: NA; CDR3nt: TGTGCCAGTACCCAAACCGTGATGAACACTGAAGCTTTCTTT; CDR3aa: CASTQTVMNTEAFF
abundance: NA; j_gene: TRBJ1-2; v_gene: TRBV27; d_gene: TRBD1; CDR3nt: TGTGCCAGCAGTTTAAATGTACAGGGGGCATCGGGTGGCTACACCTTC; CDR3aa: CASSLNVQGASGGYTF
abundance: NA; j_gene: TRBJ2-7; v_gene: TRBV7-2; d_gene: NA; CDR3nt: TGTGCCAGCAGCTTAGGAGTAGCGCTCACCTACGAGCAGTACTTC; CDR3aa: CASSLGVALTYEQYF
abundance: NA; j_gene: TRBJ1-1; v_gene: TRBV27; d_gene: NA; CDR3nt: TGTGCCAGCAGTTTCGACAGGAACACTGAAGCTTTCTTT; CDR3aa: CASSFDRNTEAFF
abundance: NA; j_gene: TRBJ2-1; v_gene: TRBV5-4; d_gene: NA; CDR3nt: TGTGCCAGCAGCTTGACTAGCTACAATGAGCAGTTCTTC; CDR3aa: CASSLTSYNEQFF
abundance: NA; j_gene: TRBJ2-7; v_gene: TRBV11-2; d_gene: NA; CDR3nt: TGTGCCAGCAGCTTAGCCACGGGGGTCCGTCCCTACGAGCAGTACTTC; CDR3aa: CASSLATGVRPYEQYF
abundance: NA; j_gene: TRBJ2-3; v_gene: TRBV7-2; d_gene: TRBD2; CDR3nt: TGTGCCAGCAGCTTAGCGCGGGTCCTAGCGGGAGGGCCCCCAGATACGCAGTATTTT; CDR3aa: CASSLARVLAGGPPDTQYF
abundance: NA; j_gene: TRBJ2-7; v_gene: TRBV6-6; d_gene: NA; CDR3nt: TGTGCCAGCAGGGGGAGTAGGGGGACTTCCCACTACGAGCAGTACTTC; CDR3aa: CASRGSRGTSHYEQYF
abundance: NA; j_gene: TRBJ2-1; v_gene: TRBV5-1; d_gene: TRBD2; CDR3nt: TGCGCCAGCAGCTTGGACCGCGGGAGGGCCGTTTATGAGCAGTTCTTC; CDR3aa: CASSLDRGRAVYEQFF
abundance: NA; j_gene: TRBJ2-2; v_gene: TRBV27; d_gene: TRBD1; CDR3nt: TGTGCCAGCAGTCCCAGGGGGCCAACGAACACCGGGGAGCTGTTTTTT; CDR3aa: CASSPRGPTNTGELFF
abundance: NA; j_gene: TRBJ2-7; v_gene: TRBV18; d_gene: NA; CDR3nt: TGTGCCAGCTCACGAAACACGGAACGGCAGACCTTCTACGAGCAGTACTTC; CDR3aa: CASSRNTERQTFYEQYF
abundance: NA; j_gene: TRBJ2-1; v_gene: TRBV7-9; d_gene: TRBD2; CDR3nt: TGTGCCAGCAGCCGCGGGGGTACTTCCGCTCAGTACAATGAGCAGTTCTTC; CDR3aa: CASSRGGTSAQYNEQFF
abundance: NA; j_gene: TRBJ2-1; v_gene: TRBV4-2; d_gene: NA; CDR3nt: TGTGCCAGCAGCCAAGAAAGGTACAATGAGCAGTTCTTC; CDR3aa: CASSQERYNEQFF
abundance: NA; j_gene: TRBJ2-1; v_gene: TRBV7-3; d_gene: NA; CDR3nt: TGTGCCAGCAGCTCCCGCTCCCGGGAACCCTACAATGAGCAGTTCTTC; CDR3aa: CASSSRSREPYNEQFF
abundance: NA; j_gene: TRBJ2-7; v_gene: TRBV27; d_gene: NA; CDR3nt: TGTGCCAGCAGTTTAAGAGGGCAACTGTTCTACGAGCAGTACTTC; CDR3aa: CASSLRGQLFYEQYF
abundance: NA; j_gene: TRBJ1-1; v_gene: TRBV7-9; d_gene: TRBD1; CDR3nt: TGTGCCAGCAGCCCCCGGACAGGAGAGATGAACACTGAAGCTTTCTTT; CDR3aa: CASSPRTGEMNTEAFF
abundance: NA; j_gene: TRBJ1-2; v_gene: TRBV7-2; d_gene: TRBD1; CDR3nt: TGTGCCAGCAGCTTAGCGGCCCGGACAGGACGCTATGGCTACACCTTC; CDR3aa: CASSLAARTGRYGYTF
abundance: NA; j_gene: TRBJ2-7; v_gene: TRBV5-5; d_gene: TRBD2; CDR3nt: TGTGCCAGCAGCCTCGCCGGGACTAGCTACAACGAGCAGTACTTC; CDR3aa: CASSLAGTSYNEQYF